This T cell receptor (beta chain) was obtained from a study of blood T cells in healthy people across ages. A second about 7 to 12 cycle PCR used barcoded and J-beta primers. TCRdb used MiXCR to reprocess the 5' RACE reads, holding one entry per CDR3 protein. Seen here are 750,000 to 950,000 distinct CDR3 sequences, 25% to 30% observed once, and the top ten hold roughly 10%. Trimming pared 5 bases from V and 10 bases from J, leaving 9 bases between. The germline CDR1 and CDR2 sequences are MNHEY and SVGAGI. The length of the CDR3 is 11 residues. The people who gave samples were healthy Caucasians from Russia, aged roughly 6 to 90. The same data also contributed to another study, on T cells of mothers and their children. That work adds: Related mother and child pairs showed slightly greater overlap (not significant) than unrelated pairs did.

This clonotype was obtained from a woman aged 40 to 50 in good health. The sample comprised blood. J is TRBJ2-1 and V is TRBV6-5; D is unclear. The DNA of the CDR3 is TGTGCCAGCAGTCGTTTGACAGAGCAGTTCTTC. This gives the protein CASSRLTEQFF.